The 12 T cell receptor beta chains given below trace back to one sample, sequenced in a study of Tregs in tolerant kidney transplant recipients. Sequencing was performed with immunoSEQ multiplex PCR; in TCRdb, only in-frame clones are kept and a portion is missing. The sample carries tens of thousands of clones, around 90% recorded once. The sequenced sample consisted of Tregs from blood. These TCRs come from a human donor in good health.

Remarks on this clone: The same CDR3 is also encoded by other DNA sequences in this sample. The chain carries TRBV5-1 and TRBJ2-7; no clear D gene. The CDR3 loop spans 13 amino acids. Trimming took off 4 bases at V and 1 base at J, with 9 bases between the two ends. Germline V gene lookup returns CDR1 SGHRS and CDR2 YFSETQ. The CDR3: CASSHSSSYEQYF. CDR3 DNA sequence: TGCGCCAGCAGCCACTCAAGTTCCTACGAGCAGTACTTC.

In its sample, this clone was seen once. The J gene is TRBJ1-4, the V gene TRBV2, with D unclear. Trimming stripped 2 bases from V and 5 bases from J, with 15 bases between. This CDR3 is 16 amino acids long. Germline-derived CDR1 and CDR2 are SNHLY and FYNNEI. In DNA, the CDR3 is TGTGCCAGCAGTGAAATAGACACTAGACGGAATGAAAAACTGTTTTTT. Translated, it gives CASSEIDTRRNEKLFF. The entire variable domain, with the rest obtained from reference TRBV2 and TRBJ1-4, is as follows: EPEVTQTPSHQVTQMGQEVILRCVPISNHLYFYWYRQILGQKVEFLVSFYNNEISEKSEIFDDQFSVERPDGSNFTLKIRSTKLEDSAMYFCASSEIDTRRNEKLFFGSGTQLSVL.

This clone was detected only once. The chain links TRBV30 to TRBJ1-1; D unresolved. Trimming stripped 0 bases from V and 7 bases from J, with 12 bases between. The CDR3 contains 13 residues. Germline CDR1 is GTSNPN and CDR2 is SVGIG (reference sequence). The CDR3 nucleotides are TGTGCCTGGAGTGTAAGGGCTCCGTTTGAAGCTTTCTTT. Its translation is CAWSVRAPFEAFF. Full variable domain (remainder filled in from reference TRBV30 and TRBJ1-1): SQTIHQWPATLVQPVGSPLSLECTVEGTSNPNLYWYRQAAGRGLQLLFYSVGIGQISSEVPQNLSASRPQDRQFILSSKKLLLSDSGFYLCAWSVRAPFEAFFGQGTRLTVV.

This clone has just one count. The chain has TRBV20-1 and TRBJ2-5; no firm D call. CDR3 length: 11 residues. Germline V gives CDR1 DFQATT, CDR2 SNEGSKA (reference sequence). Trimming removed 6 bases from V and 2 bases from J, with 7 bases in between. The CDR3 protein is CSAARQETQYF. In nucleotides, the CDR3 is TGCAGTGCGGCACGGCAAGAGACCCAGTACTTC.

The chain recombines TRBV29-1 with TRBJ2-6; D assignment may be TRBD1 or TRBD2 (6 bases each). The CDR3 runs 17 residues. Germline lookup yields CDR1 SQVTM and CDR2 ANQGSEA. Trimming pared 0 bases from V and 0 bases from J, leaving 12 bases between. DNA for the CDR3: TGCAGCGTTGAAGATTTGGGGGGCTTCTCTGGGGCCAACGTCCTGACTTTC. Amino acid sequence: CSVEDLGGFSGANVLTF.

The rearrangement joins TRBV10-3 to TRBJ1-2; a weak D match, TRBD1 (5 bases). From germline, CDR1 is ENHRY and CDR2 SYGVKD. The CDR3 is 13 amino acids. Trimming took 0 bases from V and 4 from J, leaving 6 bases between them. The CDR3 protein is CAISESGRYGYTF. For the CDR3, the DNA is TGTGCCATCAGTGAGTCGGGACGCTATGGCTACACCTTC.

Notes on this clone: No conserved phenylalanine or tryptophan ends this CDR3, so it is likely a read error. The CDR3 sequence is CASMGQGYEQYS. Here the CDR3 DNA reads TGCGCCAGCATGGGACAGGGGTACGAGCAGTACTCC. V and J are TRBV5-1 and TRBJ2-7; 10 nucleotides align to TRBD1. CDR3 size: 12 residues. Looked up from germline, CDR1 is SGHRS and CDR2 is YFSETQ. V shed 6 bases and J 4 bases; nucleotides not matched to a gene: 1.

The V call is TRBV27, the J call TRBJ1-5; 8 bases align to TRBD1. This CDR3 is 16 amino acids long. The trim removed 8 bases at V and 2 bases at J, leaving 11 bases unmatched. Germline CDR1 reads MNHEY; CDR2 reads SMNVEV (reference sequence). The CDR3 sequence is CASSHRGGRGNQPQHF. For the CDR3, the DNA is TGTGCCAGCTCCCACAGGGGGGGGCGAGGCAATCAGCCCCAGCATTTT.

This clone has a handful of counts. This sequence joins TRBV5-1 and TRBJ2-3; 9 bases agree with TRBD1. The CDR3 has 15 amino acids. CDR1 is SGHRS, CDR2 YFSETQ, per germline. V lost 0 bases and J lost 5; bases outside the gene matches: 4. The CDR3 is CASSLGGQGGDTQYF. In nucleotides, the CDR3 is TGCGCCAGCAGCTTGGGGGGACAGGGAGGAGATACGCAGTATTTT.

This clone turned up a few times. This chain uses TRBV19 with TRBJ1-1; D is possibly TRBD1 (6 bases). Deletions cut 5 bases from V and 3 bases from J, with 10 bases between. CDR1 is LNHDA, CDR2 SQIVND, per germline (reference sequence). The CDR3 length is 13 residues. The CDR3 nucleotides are TGTGCCAGTAGTCCTGGACAGTACACTGAAGCTTTCTTT. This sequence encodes CASSPGQYTEAFF.

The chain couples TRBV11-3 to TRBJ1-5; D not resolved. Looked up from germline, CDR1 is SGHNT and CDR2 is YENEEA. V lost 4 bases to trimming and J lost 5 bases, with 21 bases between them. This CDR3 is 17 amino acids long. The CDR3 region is CASSSYSGSFEYQPQHF. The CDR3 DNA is TGTGCCAGCAGCTCCTACTCTGGCTCGTTTGAGTATCAGCCCCAGCATTTT.

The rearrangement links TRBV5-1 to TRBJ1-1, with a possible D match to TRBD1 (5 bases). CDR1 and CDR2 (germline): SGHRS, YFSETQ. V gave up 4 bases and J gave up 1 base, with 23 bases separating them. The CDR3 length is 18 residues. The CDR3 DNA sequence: TGCGCCAGCAGCCCGTACAGGTTGAGTATTAGGGGGAACACTGAAGCTTTCTTT. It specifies CASSPYRLSIRGNTEAFF.